This T cell receptor (beta chain) was retrieved from a study of T cell clones after liver transplantation. Study summary: Samples came from ITN030ST, which attempted immunosuppression withdrawal within 2 years of liver transplantation. Patients counted as tolerant after at least one year off all immunosuppression, enzymes not exceeding twice normal.

This clone was counted a single time. Antigen specificity is unknown. The assay was immunoSEQ multiplex PCR, and TCRdb's table has in-frame clones only and misses some. The repertoire has about 120,000 clones, about nine tenths of them found once; the top ten carry approximately 0.88%. The study, taken as a whole, reports: A larger donor-reactive than third-party decline suggested partial antigen-specific deletion.

Sequenced material: CD4+ T cells from blood, taken 12 months after liver transplant. This sequence originates from a human patient who received a liver transplant. Some T cells may arise from the graft donor.

The CDR3 is CASSLEGDKRYEAFF. The CDR3 nucleotides read TGTGCCAGCAGCTTGGAGGGGGACAAGAGATATGAAGCTTTCTTT. The rearrangement links TRBV5-4 to TRBJ1-1; TRBD1 might be the D (6 bases). Trimming pared 0 bases from V and 7 bases from J, leaving 16 bases between. The CDR3 covers 15 residues. Per germline, CDR1 SGHNT and CDR2 YYREEE (reference sequence).